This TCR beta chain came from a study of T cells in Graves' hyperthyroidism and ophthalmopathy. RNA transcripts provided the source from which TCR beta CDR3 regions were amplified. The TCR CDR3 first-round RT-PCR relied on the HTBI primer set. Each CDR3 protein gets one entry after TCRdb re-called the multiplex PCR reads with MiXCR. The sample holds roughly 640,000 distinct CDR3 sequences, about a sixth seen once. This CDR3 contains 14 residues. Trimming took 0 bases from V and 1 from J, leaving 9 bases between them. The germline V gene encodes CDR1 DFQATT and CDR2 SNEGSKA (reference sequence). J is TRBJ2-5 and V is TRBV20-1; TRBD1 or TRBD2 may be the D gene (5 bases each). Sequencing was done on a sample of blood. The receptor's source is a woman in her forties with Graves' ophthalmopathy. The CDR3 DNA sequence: TGCAGTGCTAGAGATTTGGGGGTCCAAGAGACCCAGTACTTC. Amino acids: CSARDLGVQETQYF.